This is a list of T cell receptor beta chains from one sample in a study of cytomegalovirus exposure and HLA in healthy donors. Profiled with immunoSEQ multiplex PCR; TCRdb holds only in-frame clones, not every one. The profile shows 200,000 or so clones, roughly 70% of them singletons. The sequenced sample was PBMCs. These receptors originate from a man aged 35 to 55 in good health and CMV-seropositive. Each CDR3 is given with its conserved first and last residue. D genes are given only for firm matches. Part of the rows lack a size; the others show once, few, many or a class for expanded clones.

NA | 16 | TRBJ2-5 | TRBV25-1 | NA | TGTGCCAGCAGTGATGCTAGTCGGGGACACGGGGAGACCCAGTACTTC | CASSDASRGHGETQYF
NA | 16 | TRBJ2-7 | TRBV7-9 | TRBD2 | TGTGCCAGCACCCTTAGTCGGGGGACTATAGCCTACGAGCAGTACTTC | CASTLSRGTIAYEQYF
once | 15 | TRBJ2-5 | TRBV5-1 | NA | TGCGCCAGCAGCTGGATTAGCGGCACCCAAGAGACCCAGTACTTC | CASSWISGTQETQYF
NA | 14 | TRBJ2-5 | TRBV5-1 | NA | TGCGCCAGCAGCCCTGAGCCAGGGATGGGGACCCAGTACTTC | CASSPEPGMGTQYF
NA | 13 | TRBJ2-2 | TRBV2 | NA | TGTGCCAGCACTTATGCCGAGACCGGGGAGCTGTTTTTT | CASTYAETGELFF
NA | 16 | TRBJ1-1 | TRBV7-2 | TRBD1 | TGTGCCAGCAGTTCCCCAGGGGGCGATACCAATTTTGAAGCTTTCTTT | CASSSPGGDTNFEAFF
NA | 13 | TRBJ1-2 | TRBV5-1 | NA | TGCGCCAGCAGCTTGGACAGTACCTATGGCTACACCTTC | CASSLDSTYGYTF
once | 14 | TRBJ2-7 | TRBV7-9 | NA | TGTGCCAGCAGCCTGCCCGACTACTCCTACGAGCAGTACTTC | CASSLPDYSYEQYF
once | 12 | TRBJ1-2 | TRBV10-1 | NA | TGCGCCAGCAGGAGGAGCCCGTATGGCTACACCTTC | CASRRSPYGYTF
NA | 16 | TRBJ2-2 | TRBV19 | TRBD2 | TGTGCCAGTCACCGGCGGGAGGGGCCGAACACCGGGGAGCTGTTTTTT | CASHRREGPNTGELFF
few | 14 | TRBJ1-1 | TRBV15 | TRBD1 | TGTGCCACCAGTAAGGACAGGGGTAACACTGAAGCTTTCTTT | CATSKDRGNTEAFF
NA | 14 | TRBJ2-7 | TRBV4-3 | NA | TGCGCCAGCAGCCAAGTGCAGGGGTGGTACGAGCAGTACTTC | CASSQVQGWYEQYF
NA | 14 | TRBJ2-5 | TRBV5-1 | TRBD2 | TGCGCCAGCAGCCCCTCCGGGGGGAGGGAGACCCAGTACTTC | CASSPSGGRETQYF
few | 15 | TRBJ2-2 | TRBV6-1 | NA | TGTGCCAGCAGTGAAGCGCCCGGAGACACCGGGGAGCTGTTTTTT | CASSEAPGDTGELFF
NA | 14 | TRBJ1-1 | TRBV5-4 | NA | TGTGCCAGCAGTAAAGGGGATTTCAACACTGAAGCTTTCTTT | CASSKGDFNTEAFF
NA | 15 | TRBJ2-2 | TRBV9 | NA | TGTGCCAGCAGCCCACACCCAGCGAACACCGGGGAGCTGTTTTTT | CASSPHPANTGELFF
NA | 13 | TRBJ2-2 | TRBV7-9 | TRBD1 | TGTGCCACTACAGGGGAGAACACCGGGGAGCTGTTTTTT | CATTGENTGELFF
NA | 14 | TRBJ1-1 | TRBV5-6 | NA | TGTGCCAGCAGCGCAACGGGGGGGAACACTGAAGCTTTCTTT | CASSATGGNTEAFF
NA | 14 | TRBJ2-7 | TRBV10-3 | TRBD1 | TGTGCCATCAGGGCGACAGGGGGAAGCGACGAGCAGTACTTC | CAIRATGGSDEQYF
NA | 14 | TRBJ1-2 | TRBV7-2 | NA | TGTGCCAGCAGCTTAGCCCCCAGTAACTATGGCTACACCTTC | CASSLAPSNYGYTF
NA | 13 | TRBJ2-2 | TRBV7-3 | NA | TGTGCCAGCTCTAGGGGGACGGGCGGGGAGCTGTTTTTT | CASSRGTGGELFF
NA | 15 | TRBJ2-1 | TRBV28 | NA | TGTGCCAGCAGTCCCCGGGATCGCCTCGGCAATGAGCAGTTCTTC | CASSPRDRLGNEQFF
NA | 14 | TRBJ2-5 | TRBV2 | TRBD1 | TGTGCCAGCAGTCAAGACAGGGGCCAAGAGACCCAGTACTTC | CASSQDRGQETQYF
NA | 14 | TRBJ1-6 | TRBV7-2 | NA | TGTGCCAGCAGCTTACGGGGAGAAGGTTCACCCCTCCACTTT | CASSLRGEGSPLHF
NA | 14 | TRBJ2-2 | TRBV25-1 | NA | TGTGCCAGCAAGGGGGAATGGAAGACCGGGGAGCTGTTTTTT | CASKGEWKTGELFF
NA | 15 | TRBJ2-7 | TRBV19 | TRBD1 | TGTGCCAGTAGTATTTGGGGACAGGGTGTGTACGAGCAGTACTTC | CASSIWGQGVYEQYF
NA | 18 | TRBJ1-5 | TRBV10-3 | TRBD1 | TGTGCCATCAGTGATCAGTTCACAGGGGGCCGCGGCAATCAGCCCCAGCATTTT | CAISDQFTGGRGNQPQHF
NA | 14 | TRBJ1-2 | TRBV6-5 | NA | TGTGCCAGCAGTTACTCGCGGGGCCCCTATGGCTACACCTTC | CASSYSRGPYGYTF
NA | 17 | TRBJ2-2 | TRBV12-5 | TRBD1 | TGTGCTAGTGGTTTAATCAAAGGACAGGGGTTTGCCGGGGAGCTGTTTTTT | CASGLIKGQGFAGELFF
NA | 14 | TRBJ1-2 | TRBV7-2 | NA | TGTGCCAGCAGCGCCAGGGATCAACTATGGGGCTACACCTTC | CASSARDQLWGYTF
NA | 14 | TRBJ1-1 | TRBV27 | NA | TGTGCCAGCAGTTTACTCGCTGCGGGCACTGAAGCTTTCTTT | CASSLLAAGTEAFF
few | 15 | TRBJ1-2 | TRBV7-9 | NA | TGTGCCAGCAGCCAAAAGTCGGGGGAATCCCTTGGCTACACCTTC | CASSQKSGESLGYTF
NA | 14 | TRBJ2-3 | TRBV11-2 | TRBD2 | TGTGCCAGCAGCGAGGGACTAGCGGGGTTCACGCAGTATTTT | CASSEGLAGFTQYF
few | 13 | TRBJ2-7 | TRBV30 | TRBD2 | TGTGCCTGGAGTGGGACTAGTTCCTACGAGCAGTACTTC | CAWSGTSSYEQYF
NA | 13 | TRBJ1-6 | TRBV18 | NA | TGTGCCAGCTCACTGAGGTTCAATTCACCCCTCCACTTT | CASSLRFNSPLHF
NA | 15 | TRBJ2-3 | TRBV7-2 | TRBD2 | TGTGCCAGCAGCTTAGTAGCGGGGGGAAAAGATACGCAGTATTTT | CASSLVAGGKDTQYF
NA | 16 | TRBJ2-1 | TRBV9 | TRBD1 | TGTGCCAGCACCACCTCCGGGACAGTCTCCTACAATGAGCAGTTCTTC | CASTTSGTVSYNEQFF
NA | 12 | TRBJ2-7 | TRBV29-1 | TRBD1 | TGCAGCGTTGTAAGAGGGGGGACAGGGCAGTACTTC | CSVVRGGTGQYF
NA | 14 | TRBJ2-3 | TRBV9 | TRBD1 | TGTGCCAGCAGCTCCGGGACAGGGCCAGATACGCAGTATTTT | CASSSGTGPDTQYF
NA | 15 | TRBJ2-7 | TRBV5-4 | TRBD2 | TGTGCCAGCAGCCGATGGGAGCGGGGGGCCTACGAGCAGTACTTC | CASSRWERGAYEQYF
NA | 12 | TRBJ2-1 | TRBV28 | NA | TGTGCCAGCAGGGACAGTGACAATGAGCAGTTCTTC | CASRDSDNEQFF